These T cell receptor beta chains were read from a single sample in a study of blood T cell repertoires in COVID-19. Produced via immunoSEQ multiplex PCR; TCRdb's table is partial and in-frame only. The sample lists about 63,000 clones, approximately 87% seen once, with roughly 5.2% in the top ten. Sequences were obtained from peripheral blood. These receptor sequences come from a man aged 50-59 years with active COVID-19. Each CDR3 is given with its conserved first and last residue. Each record gives: J gene, D gene, V gene, clone size, CDR3 DNA, CDR3 protein. D genes are given only for firm matches. The listing skips clone size in some rows; elsewhere it reads once, few, many or a size class.

j_gene: TRBJ2-3; d_gene: .; v_gene: TRBV24-1; abundance: .; CDR3nt: TGTGCCACCACCAACAGGGCTGGTAACACAGATACGCAGTATTTT; CDR3aa: CATTNRAGNTDTQYF
j_gene: TRBJ2-3; d_gene: .; v_gene: TRBV30; abundance: .; CDR3nt: TGTGCCTGGAGTGTTGCTCTAGCGCCAGACTGGGTTTCGCAGTATTTT; CDR3aa: CAWSVALAPDWVSQYF
j_gene: TRBJ2-3; d_gene: TRBD2; v_gene: TRBV9; abundance: .; CDR3nt: TGTGCCAGCAGCGTCGGGACTAGCGGCACAGATACGCAGTATTTT; CDR3aa: CASSVGTSGTDTQYF
j_gene: TRBJ2-5; d_gene: TRBD2; v_gene: TRBV14; abundance: .; CDR3nt: TGTGCCAGCAGCCAAGACACGGGAGGGCCATGGCAAGAGACCCAGTACTTC; CDR3aa: CASSQDTGGPWQETQYF
j_gene: TRBJ2-1; d_gene: .; v_gene: TRBV4-1; abundance: .; CDR3nt: TGCGCCAGCAAGGCTGATAGCGGTGAGCAGTTCTTC; CDR3aa: CASKADSGEQFF
j_gene: TRBJ2-7; d_gene: .; v_gene: TRBV6-4; abundance: .; CDR3nt: TGTGCCAGCGGAGTGGTTAACGAGCAGTACTTC; CDR3aa: CASGVVNEQYF
j_gene: TRBJ1-1; d_gene: .; v_gene: TRBV28; abundance: .; CDR3nt: TGTGCCAGCAGCAAGACACAGTTTCAAGCTTTCTTT; CDR3aa: CASSKTQFQAFF
j_gene: TRBJ2-5; d_gene: TRBD1; v_gene: TRBV5-6; abundance: .; CDR3nt: TGTGCCAGCAGCATGGACCGGGACAGGGGAGAGACCCAGTACTTC; CDR3aa: CASSMDRDRGETQYF
j_gene: TRBJ2-7; d_gene: TRBD1; v_gene: TRBV5-1; abundance: .; CDR3nt: TGCGCCAGCAGCCGGGGACAGAACTACGAGCAGTACTTC; CDR3aa: CASSRGQNYEQYF
j_gene: TRBJ1-2; d_gene: TRBD1; v_gene: TRBV10-3; abundance: .; CDR3nt: TGTGCCATCAGTGATCGGGGACAGGGCTCTGGCTACACCTTC; CDR3aa: CAISDRGQGSGYTF
j_gene: TRBJ2-7; d_gene: .; v_gene: TRBV4-1; abundance: .; CDR3nt: TGCGCCAGCAGCCAGCCCTTAGTCGCCCTCAACGAGCAGTACTTC; CDR3aa: CASSQPLVALNEQYF
j_gene: TRBJ1-1; d_gene: .; v_gene: TRBV19; abundance: .; CDR3nt: TGTGCCAGTAGTACCCGAGAGGGGAACACTGAAGCTTTCTTT; CDR3aa: CASSTREGNTEAFF
j_gene: TRBJ2-3; d_gene: .; v_gene: TRBV6-2/TRBV6-3; abundance: .; CDR3nt: TGTGCCAGCAGTCCCCGGGGACGCGGGACCAACACAGATACGCAGTATTTT; CDR3aa: CASSPRGRGTNTDTQYF
j_gene: TRBJ2-5; d_gene: .; v_gene: TRBV12-3/TRBV12-4; abundance: .; CDR3nt: TGTGCCAGCAGTTCCTCTAGGGAGACCCAGTACTTC; CDR3aa: CASSSSRETQYF
j_gene: TRBJ1-6; d_gene: .; v_gene: TRBV9; abundance: .; CDR3nt: TGTGCCAGCAGCGACGGCTCCTATAATTCACCCCTCCACTTT; CDR3aa: CASSDGSYNSPLHF
j_gene: TRBJ1-3; d_gene: .; v_gene: TRBV30; abundance: .; CDR3nt: TGTGCCTGGAGTGTAGGGGCGGGGAACACCATATATTTT; CDR3aa: CAWSVGAGNTIYF
j_gene: TRBJ2-3; d_gene: .; v_gene: TRBV5-1; abundance: .; CDR3nt: TGCGCCAGCAGCTGGGGGGAGGCGGGCACAGATACGCAGTATTTT; CDR3aa: CASSWGEAGTDTQYF
j_gene: TRBJ2-2; d_gene: TRBD1; v_gene: TRBV5-1; abundance: .; CDR3nt: TGCGCCAGCAGCTTAGGGACAGTGAACACCGGGGAGCTGTTTTTT; CDR3aa: CASSLGTVNTGELFF
j_gene: TRBJ1-6; d_gene: TRBD1; v_gene: TRBV5-1; abundance: .; CDR3nt: TGCGCCAGTAGACAGACAGGGGGCACGTCTAATTCACCCCTCCACTTT; CDR3aa: CASRQTGGTSNSPLHF
j_gene: TRBJ1-2; d_gene: TRBD1; v_gene: TRBV7-8; abundance: .; CDR3nt: TGTGCCAGCAGCGTAGGACAGGGTGGCTATGGCTACACCTTC; CDR3aa: CASSVGQGGYGYTF
j_gene: TRBJ1-5; d_gene: .; v_gene: TRBV5-1; abundance: few; CDR3nt: TGCGCCAGCAGCTCAACAGTGAATCAGCCCCAGCATTTT; CDR3aa: CASSSTVNQPQHF
j_gene: TRBJ2-2; d_gene: TRBD1; v_gene: TRBV15; abundance: .; CDR3nt: TGTGCCACCAGCAGGTGGGACAGGGAGTACGGGGAGCTGTTTTTT; CDR3aa: CATSRWDREYGELFF
j_gene: TRBJ1-1; d_gene: .; v_gene: TRBV6-5; abundance: .; CDR3nt: TGTGCCAGCAGGCCAGTGATCACTGAAGCTTTCTTT; CDR3aa: CASRPVITEAFF
j_gene: TRBJ2-1; d_gene: .; v_gene: TRBV9; abundance: .; CDR3nt: TGTGCCATCCCCTTCTCCTACAATGAGCAGTTCTTC; CDR3aa: CAIPFSYNEQFF